A single sample gave rise to the 29 T cell receptor beta chains below, sequenced in a study of immune evolution from preneoplasia to lung adenocarcinoma. The protocol was immunoSEQ multiplex PCR, while the TCRdb copy is restricted to in-frame clones and leaves out a portion. This sample has under 7,000 clones, with around 80% found just once. Input material: FFPE invasive lung adenocarcinoma tissue. These receptor sequences come from a person aged 45 to 59 with lung adenocarcinoma.

This chain connects TRBV19 to TRBJ2-2; perhaps TRBD2 as D (5 bases). The ends were cut back, 5 bases at V and 9 bases at J, with 7 bases in the middle. From germline, CDR1 is LNHDA and CDR2 SQIVND (reference sequence). The CDR3 has 11 residues. CDR3 protein: CASSGGRELFF. The CDR3 DNA sequence: TGTGCCAGTAGTGGCGGGCGGGAGCTGTTTTTT.

This sequence joins TRBV19 and TRBJ2-3; 7 nucleotides agree with TRBD2. V gave up 3 bases and J gave up 0 bases; unmatched junction bases: 3. The CDR3 extends over 15 amino acids. The germline V gene has CDR1 LNHDA and CDR2 SQIVND (reference sequence). This chain's CDR3 is CASSMPSGSTDTQYF. In DNA form, the CDR3 reads TGTGCCAGTAGTATGCCTAGCGGAAGCACAGATACGCAGTATTTT.

The rearrangement joins TRBV28 to TRBJ2-1; TRBD2 matches at 10 bases. The germline V gene has CDR1 MDHEN and CDR2 SYDVKM. The J segment lost 6 bases and the V segment lost 6 bases, leaving 8 bases of the junction unmatched. The CDR3 is 15 amino acids. The CDR3 sequence is CASRIAGGGLNEQFF. The CDR3 DNA reads TGTGCCAGCAGGATAGCGGGAGGCGGCCTCAATGAGCAGTTCTTC.

The gene calls are TRBV19 and TRBJ2-3, with D perhaps given as TRBD1 or TRBD2 (6 bases each). Germline lookup yields CDR1 LNHDA and CDR2 SQIVND (reference sequence). V gave up 1 base and J gave up 5 bases, with 10 bases separating them. This CDR3 spans 14 amino acids. CDR3 in amino acids: CASSIGGAKDTQYF. CDR3 sequence (DNA): TGTGCCAGTAGTATAGGGGGGGCCAAAGATACGCAGTATTTT. Variable domain in full (rest from reference TRBV19 and TRBJ2-3): DGGITQSPKYLFRKEGQNVTLSCEQNLNHDAMYWYRQDPGQGLRLIYYSQIVNDFQKGDIAEGYSVSREKKESFPLTVTSAQKNPTAFYLCASSIGGAKDTQYFGPGTRLTVL.

This clone was recorded only once. CDR3 protein: CASSPLGEGTGELFF. CDR3 coding DNA: TGTGCCAGCAGCCCCCTCGGGGAAGGTACCGGGGAGCTGTTTTTT. The chain is built from TRBV7-9 and TRBJ2-2; possibly TRBD2 for D (5 bases). This CDR3 is built from 15 residues. CDR1 is SEHNR, CDR2 FQNEAQ, per germline (reference sequence). The V gene lost 5 bases and the J gene lost 5 bases, with 15 bases spanning the gap. Combining the CDR3 with reference TRBV7-9 and TRBJ2-2 gives the whole variable domain DTGVSQNPRHKITKRGQNVTFRCDPISEHNRLYWYRQTLGQGPEFLTYFQNEAQLEKSRLLSDRFSAERPKGSFSTLEIQRTEQGDSAMYLCASSPLGEGTGELFFGEGSRLTVL.

The chain has TRBV7-6 and TRBJ2-7; no firm D call. V was trimmed by 3 bases and J by 2 bases, leaving 8 bases between them. Germline V gives CDR1 SGHVS, CDR2 FNYEAQ. CDR3 length: 13 amino acids. CDR3 sequence (DNA): TGTGCCAGCAGCTTGGGGATTGCCTACGAGCAGTACTTC. Translating it yields CASSLGIAYEQYF.

The chain has TRBV19 and TRBJ1-2; D unclear. The V end was cut by 1 base, the J end by 5 bases, with 5 bases between. CDR1 and CDR2 (germline): LNHDA, SQIVND (reference sequence). CDR3 length equals 12 residues. CDR3 region: CASSIGDYGYTF. In DNA form, the CDR3 reads TGTGCCAGTAGTATAGGGGATTATGGCTACACCTTC. The full variable domain, completed using reference TRBV19 and TRBJ1-2, is DGGITQSPKYLFRKEGQNVTLSCEQNLNHDAMYWYRQDPGQGLRLIYYSQIVNDFQKGDIAEGYSVSREKKESFPLTVTSAQKNPTAFYLCASSIGDYGYTFGSGTRLTVV.

V and J are TRBV5-1 and TRBJ2-5, with D perhaps matching TRBD1 or TRBD2 (5 bases each). CDR3 length: 13 residues. Germline CDR1 and CDR2: SGHRS and YFSETQ. Trimming removed 4 bases from V and 5 bases from J, with 12 bases in between. The CDR3 DNA follows: TGCGCCAGCAGCCCCGGGACCCTGGAGACCCAGTACTTC. It is translated as CASSPGTLETQYF.

The chain's CDR3 is CASSQEATFSYEQYF. CDR3 bases: TGCGCCAGCAGCCAAGAGGCTACCTTCTCCTACGAGCAGTACTTC. This chain uses TRBV4-1 with TRBJ2-7; D is uncertain. V lost 0 bases, J lost 0 bases, and 9 bases lay in between. Germline V gene data show CDR1 as MGHRA and CDR2 as YSYEKL. The CDR3 has 15 residues.

This chain connects TRBV7-3 to TRBJ2-3; D is unresolved. The germline V and J ends were trimmed by 5 bases and 1 base, with 13 bases remaining between them. The CDR3 is made up of 15 amino acids. Germline CDR1 is SGHTA and CDR2 is FQGTGA. CDR3 in amino acids: CASSPQPLRTDTQYF. DNA for the CDR3: TGTGCCAGCAGCCCCCAGCCCCTACGCACAGATACGCAGTATTTT.

This chain uses TRBV6-4 with TRBJ1-1, with a possible D match to TRBD1 (5 bases). The CDR3 is 13 amino acids. Germline CDR1 reads MRHNA; CDR2 reads SNTAGT. V lost 7 bases and J 4 bases, leaving 13 bases between the germline ends. The CDR3: CASNLRVPTEAFF. CDR3 coding DNA: TGTGCCAGCAACCTCAGGGTACCCACTGAAGCTTTCTTT.

The chain carries TRBV28 and TRBJ2-7, with 13 positions matching TRBD2. This CDR3 comprises 16 residues. V shed 6 bases, J shed 6 bases, and the junction held 11 bases outside the gene matches. In germline, CDR1 is MDHEN, CDR2 SYDVKM. Here the CDR3 DNA reads TGTGCCAGCAGCACGACCTCGACTAGCGGGAGGAGCGAGCAGTACTTC. Residues: CASSTTSTSGRSEQYF.

The chain couples TRBV6-1 to TRBJ1-5; maybe TRBD1 (5 bases). The CDR3 loop spans 15 amino acids. Germline V lookup: CDR1 MNHNS, CDR2 SASEGT. V was pared by 3 bases and J by 1 base, with 10 bases between. The CDR3 sequence: CASSDHRISNQPQHF. The CDR3 nucleotides are TGTGCCAGCAGTGACCACAGGATAAGCAATCAGCCCCAGCATTTT.

The chain links TRBV19 to TRBJ2-1; D gene ambiguous. The CDR3 is 14 amino acids. The V end lost 2 bases, the J end lost 9 bases, and 14 bases lay between the germline ends. CDR1 and CDR2 (germline): LNHDA, SQIVND (reference sequence). CDR3 region: CASSIPGWKSEQFF. The CDR3, as DNA: TGTGCCAGTAGTATACCTGGGTGGAAAAGTGAGCAGTTCTTC.

This clone has a handful of counts. This chain links TRBV6-1 with TRBJ1-1, with D unresolved. This CDR3 is built from 14 residues. Germline CDR1 is MNHNS and CDR2 is SASEGT. Trimming shortened V by 4 bases and J by 0 bases, and 9 bases separated the two germline ends. The CDR3 is CASSVQVLNTEAFF. For the CDR3, the DNA is TGTGCCAGCAGTGTTCAGGTATTGAACACTGAAGCTTTCTTT.

The gene calls are TRBV19 and TRBJ2-6; D is ambiguous. This CDR3 is 14 amino acids long. V was trimmed by 10 bases and J by 0 bases, leaving 10 bases between them. From germline, CDR1 is LNHDA and CDR2 SQIVND (reference sequence). The DNA of the CDR3 is TGTGCCACCACTTTCGGCTCTGGGGCCAACGTCCTGACTTTC. Protein: CATTFGSGANVLTF.

The chain recombines TRBV7-6 with TRBJ2-2; 8 bases match TRBD2. The V segment lost 3 bases and the J segment 6 bases; nucleotides outside the gene matches: 6. Germline V gene sequence: CDR1 SGHVS, CDR2 FNYEAQ. CDR3 size: 15 residues. CDR3 protein: CASSFLASGSGELFF. CDR3 in DNA: TGTGCCAGCAGCTTTCTGGCTAGCGGGTCCGGGGAGCTGTTTTTT.

This clone was seen only a few times. The chain combines TRBV7-9 with TRBJ1-4; no clear D gene. The CDR3 is 15 residues long. Germline CDR1 reads SEHNR; CDR2 reads FQNEAQ (reference sequence). V shed 5 bases and J shed 11 bases, with 21 bases lying between them. The CDR3 region has the DNA TGTGCCAGCAGCGGAGAGGGATCAGCGGACGGGAAACTGTTTTTT. Its protein product is CASSGEGSADGKLFF.

The chain couples TRBV7-9 to TRBJ1-1; D possibly corresponds to TRBD1 (5 bases). The V end was cut by 3 bases, the J end by 5 bases, with 10 bases between. The CDR3 runs to 13 residues. Per germline, CDR1 SEHNR and CDR2 FQNEAQ (reference sequence). The CDR3 spells CASSFREGTEAFF. As DNA, the CDR3 is TGTGCCAGCAGCTTCAGGGAAGGGACTGAAGCTTTCTTT.

The sample holds one count of this clone. The rearrangement joins TRBV19 to TRBJ2-6; 9 bases fit TRBD1. This CDR3 region has 17 residues. Per germline, CDR1 LNHDA and CDR2 SQIVND (reference sequence). The J segment lost 3 bases and the V segment lost 1 base, leaving 4 bases of the junction unmatched. CDR3 region: CASSIGNRGLGANVLTF. The CDR3 nucleotides are TGTGCCAGTAGTATAGGGAACAGGGGGCTTGGGGCCAACGTCCTGACTTTC.

The chain recombines TRBV6-5 with TRBJ1-5; TRBD1 aligns across 7 bases. Germline V gene data show CDR1 as MNHEY and CDR2 as SVGAGI. The CDR3 sequence is 13 residues long. V dropped 6 bases and J dropped 4; count of bases not matched to a gene: 3. CDR3: CASSDRVNQPQHF. The CDR3 DNA is TGTGCCAGCAGCGACAGGGTAAATCAGCCCCAGCATTTT.

The V and J genes are TRBV28 and TRBJ2-1; TRBD1 matches 9 bases. This CDR3 contains 14 residues. The V gene end was trimmed by 8 bases and the J gene end by 2 bases; junction bases not matched to a gene: 4. Germline CDR1 is MDHEN and CDR2 is SYDVKM. CDR3 loop: CASLDRGTYNEQFF. In nucleotides, the CDR3 is TGTGCCAGCTTGGACAGGGGAACCTACAATGAGCAGTTCTTC.

Worth noting for this clone: An end of the junction differs from the germline gene, which may be a read error. This chain joins TRBV27 and TRBJ2-7, with TRBD1 matching 10 bases. Germline CDR1 reads MNHEY; CDR2 reads SMNVEV (reference sequence). The CDR3 consists of 15 residues. The CDR3 DNA reads TGTGCCAGCAGACAAACCCGGACAGGGGGTTACGAGCAATACTTC. Amino acids: CASRQTRTGGYEQYF.

This rearrangement joins TRBV28 to TRBJ1-5; TRBD1 aligns across 7 bases. V shed 5 bases, J shed 9 bases, and the junction held 7 bases outside the gene matches. CDR1 is MDHEN and CDR2 is SYDVKM in the germline V gene. The CDR3 contains 13 residues. The CDR3 bases are TGTGCCAGCAGTGCCCGGGACAGCCGGCCCCAGCATTTT. This gives the protein CASSARDSRPQHF.

V is TRBV28 and J is TRBJ1-5; D is perhaps TRBD1 (5 bases). Trimming left V 5 bases short and J 6 bases short, with 17 bases between. The germline CDR1 and CDR2 sequences are MDHEN and SYDVKM. The CDR3 is 15 residues long. CDR3 nucleotide sequence: TGTGCCAGCAGTACCCGCAGGGAGAGGGGTCAGCCCCAGCATTTT. Translating it yields CASSTRRERGQPQHF.

The chain links TRBV7-2 to TRBJ2-5; D call uncertain. The V gene's germline CDR1 is SGHTA and CDR2 FQGNSA. The CDR3 contains 15 residues. Trimming shortened V by 6 bases and J by 1 base, and 15 bases separated the two germline ends. CDR3 loop: CASSSRPSLQETQYF. As DNA, the CDR3 is TGTGCCAGCAGTTCTAGGCCAAGCCTCCAAGAGACCCAGTACTTC.

V usage is TRBV28 and J usage is TRBJ2-1; D assignment may be TRBD1 or TRBD2 (7 bases each). V was clipped by 6 bases and J by 0 bases, with 24 bases between them. CDR1 is MDHEN, CDR2 SYDVKM, per germline. The CDR3 loop spans 19 amino acids. As DNA, the CDR3 is TGTGCCAGCAGAACACAACTAGCGCCAGGGGGAAGCTCCTACAATGAGCAGTTCTTC. It specifies CASRTQLAPGGSSYNEQFF.

The rearrangement uses TRBV30 and TRBJ2-1; D not certain. Trimming cost V 0 bases and J 4 bases, with 4 bases left between them. Germline V gives CDR1 GTSNPN, CDR2 SVGIG (reference sequence). The CDR3 spans 12 residues. The CDR3 coding sequence is TGTGCCTGGAGTGTATTTTACAATGAGCAGTTCTTC. Amino acid sequence: CAWSVFYNEQFF.

This chain joins TRBV27 and TRBJ2-7; perhaps TRBD1 as D (6 bases). The CDR3 is made up of 15 amino acids. Trimming cost V 5 bases and J 5 bases, with 19 bases left between them. The germline CDR1 and CDR2 sequences are MNHEY and SMNVEV (reference sequence). CDR3 loop: CASSKLGQVVHEQYF. For the CDR3, the DNA is TGTGCCAGCAGTAAACTGGGACAAGTGGTCCACGAGCAGTACTTC.